This T cell receptor (beta chain) originates from a study of cytotoxic CD8 clonotypes in ibrutinib-treated CLL. From germline, CDR1 is KGHSH and CDR2 LQKENI. V was pared by 6 bases and J by 3 bases, with 5 bases of the junction left unmatched. The CDR3 runs to 14 residues. Profiled with immunoSEQ multiplex PCR; TCRdb holds only in-frame clones, not every one. The repertoire consists of about 130,000 clones, with 79% occurring once and the leading ten covering roughly 13%. The study, taken as a whole, reports: Stable or contracted on treatment, public clonotypes were also uncommon. Sampling times differed between sustained-remission and progressing patients.

This clone showed up just once. Its specificity is not known. TCR beta library input comprised about 1.8 micrograms of genomic DNA from cryopreserved PBMCs. The sample here was PBMCs, taken after 12 months of ibrutinib treatment. The chain is built from TRBV18 and TRBJ2-3, with TRBD2 matching 8 bases. This receptor was obtained from a human donor with chronic lymphocytic leukemia. The DNA of the CDR3 is TGTGCCAGCTCCCCGACTAGCGCGACAGATACGCAGTATTTT. Encoded protein: CASSPTSATDTQYF.